This T cell receptor (beta chain) originates from a study of blood T cell repertoires in COVID-19. This clone has only a few counts. Germline lookup yields CDR1 SGHNT and CDR2 YYREEE (reference sequence). The CDR3 consists of 16 residues. The J segment lost 3 bases and the V segment lost 4 bases, leaving 11 bases of the junction unmatched. Data came from immunoSEQ multiplex PCR; TCRdb stores just in-frame clones and leaves some out. This repertoire shows a few hundred thousand clones, about four fifths found once; its top ten account for 2% to 2.5%. The chain carries TRBV5-4 and TRBJ2-3, with 7 positions matching TRBD2. The sample taken for sequencing was peripheral blood. This receptor was taken from a woman aged 60-75 years with acute or convalescent COVID-19. CDR3 sequence: CASSLTSGLRTDTQYF. The CDR3 DNA reads TGTGCCAGCAGCCTGACCTCGGGACTAAGAACAGATACGCAGTATTTT.